This T cell receptor (beta chain) was captured in a study of spatial heterogeneity in lung cancer. Study at large: Fewer alpha-chain than beta-chain sequences were consistently detected. Findings and caveats of the study: One measure, the expanded intratumoral alpha and beta TCR count, tracked tumor mutation counts.

Germline V lookup: CDR1 SQVTM, CDR2 ANQGSEA. The V gene lost 2 bases and the J gene lost 2 bases, with 9 bases spanning the gap. This CDR3 is built from 13 residues. In this sample, this clonotype turned up many times. What it binds is not known. The time point: sample taken at primary tumor resection. The donors comprised 60 to 85 untreated early-stage non-small cell lung cancer patients. In each case, whole RNA from tumor, nontumor lung or frozen PBMC was sequenced unsorted. Every TCR cDNA molecule bore a unique molecular identifier. TCRdb called the 5' RACE reads again in MiXCR, with one record for every CDR3 protein. The sample includes about 18,000 distinct CDR3 sequences, 7% to 7.5% of them seen just once.

The TCR originated in a female donor with early-stage non-small cell lung cancer. This chain joins TRBV29-1 and TRBJ1-2; D gene ambiguous. Here the sequenced sample was lung tumor tissue, taken at surgery. CDR3 region: CSVEYYGNYGYTF. CDR3 coding DNA: TGCAGCGTTGAATATTACGGAAACTATGGCTACACCTTC. Combining the CDR3 with reference TRBV29-1 and TRBJ1-2 gives the whole variable domain SAVISQKPSRDICQRGTSLTIQCQVDSQVTMMFWYRQQPGQSLTLIATANQGSEATYESGFVIDKFPISRPNLTFSTLTVSNMSPEDSSIYLCSVEYYGNYGYTFGSGTRLTVV.